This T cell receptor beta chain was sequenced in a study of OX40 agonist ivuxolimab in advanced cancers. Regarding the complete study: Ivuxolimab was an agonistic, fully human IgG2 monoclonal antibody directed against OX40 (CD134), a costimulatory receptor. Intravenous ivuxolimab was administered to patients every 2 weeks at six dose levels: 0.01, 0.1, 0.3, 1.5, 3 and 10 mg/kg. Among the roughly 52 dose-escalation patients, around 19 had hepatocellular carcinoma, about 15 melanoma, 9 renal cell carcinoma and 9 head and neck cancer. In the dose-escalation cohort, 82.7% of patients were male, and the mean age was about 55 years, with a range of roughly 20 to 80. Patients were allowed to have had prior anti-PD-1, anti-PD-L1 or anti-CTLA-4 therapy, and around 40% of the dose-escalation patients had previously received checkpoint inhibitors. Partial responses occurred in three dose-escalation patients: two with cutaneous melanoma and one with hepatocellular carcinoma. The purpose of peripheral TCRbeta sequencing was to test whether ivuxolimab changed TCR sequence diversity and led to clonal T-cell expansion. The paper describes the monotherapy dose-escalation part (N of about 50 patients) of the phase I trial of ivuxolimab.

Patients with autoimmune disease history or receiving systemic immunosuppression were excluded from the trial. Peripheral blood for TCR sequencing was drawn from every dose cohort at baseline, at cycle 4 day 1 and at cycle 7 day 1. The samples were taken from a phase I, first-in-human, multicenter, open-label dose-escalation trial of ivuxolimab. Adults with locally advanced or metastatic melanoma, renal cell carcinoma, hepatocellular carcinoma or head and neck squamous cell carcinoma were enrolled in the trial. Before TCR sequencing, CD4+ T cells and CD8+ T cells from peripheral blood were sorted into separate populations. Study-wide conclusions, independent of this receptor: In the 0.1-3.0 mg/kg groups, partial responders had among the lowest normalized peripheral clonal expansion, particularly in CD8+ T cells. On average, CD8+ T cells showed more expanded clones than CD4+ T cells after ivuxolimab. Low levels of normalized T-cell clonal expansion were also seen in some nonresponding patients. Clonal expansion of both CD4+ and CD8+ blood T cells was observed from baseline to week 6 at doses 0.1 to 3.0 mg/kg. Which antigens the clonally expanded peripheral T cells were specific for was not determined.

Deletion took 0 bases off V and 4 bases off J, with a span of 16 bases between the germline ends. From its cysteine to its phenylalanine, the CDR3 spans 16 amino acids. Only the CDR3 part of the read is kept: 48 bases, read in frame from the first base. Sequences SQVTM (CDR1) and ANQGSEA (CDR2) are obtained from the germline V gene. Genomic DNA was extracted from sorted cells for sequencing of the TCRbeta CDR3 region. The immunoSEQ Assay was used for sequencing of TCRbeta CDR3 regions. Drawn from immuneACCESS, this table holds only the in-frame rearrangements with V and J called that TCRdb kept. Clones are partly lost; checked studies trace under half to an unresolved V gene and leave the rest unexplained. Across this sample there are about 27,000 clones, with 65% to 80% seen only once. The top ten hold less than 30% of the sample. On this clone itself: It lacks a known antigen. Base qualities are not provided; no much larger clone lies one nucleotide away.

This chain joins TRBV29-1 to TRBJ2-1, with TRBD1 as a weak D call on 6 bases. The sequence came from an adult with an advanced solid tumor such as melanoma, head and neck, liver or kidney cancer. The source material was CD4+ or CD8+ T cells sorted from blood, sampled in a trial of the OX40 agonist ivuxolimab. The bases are TGCAGCGTTGAAGATCCCGACAGGAAGACTTACAATGAGCAGTTCTTC. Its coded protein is CSVEDPDRKTYNEQFF.